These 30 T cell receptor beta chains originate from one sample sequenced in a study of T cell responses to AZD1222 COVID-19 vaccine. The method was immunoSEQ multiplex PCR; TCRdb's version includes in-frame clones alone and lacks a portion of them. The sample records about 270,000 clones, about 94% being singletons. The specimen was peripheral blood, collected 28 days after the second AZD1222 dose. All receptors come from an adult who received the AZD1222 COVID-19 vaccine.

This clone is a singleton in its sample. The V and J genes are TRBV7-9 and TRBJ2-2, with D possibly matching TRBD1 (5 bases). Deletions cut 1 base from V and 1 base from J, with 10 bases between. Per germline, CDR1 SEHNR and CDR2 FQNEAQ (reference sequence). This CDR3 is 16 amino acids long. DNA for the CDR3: TGTGCCAGCAGCTTAGGTCCAGGGCGGAACACCGGGGAGCTGTTTTTT. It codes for CASSLGPGRNTGELFF.

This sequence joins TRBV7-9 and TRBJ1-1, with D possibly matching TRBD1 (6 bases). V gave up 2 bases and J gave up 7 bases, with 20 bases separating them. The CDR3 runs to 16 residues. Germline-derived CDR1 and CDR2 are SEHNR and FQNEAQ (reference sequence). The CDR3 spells CASSLTQFTGNGEAFF. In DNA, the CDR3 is TGTGCCAGCAGCTTAACACAATTTACAGGGAATGGTGAAGCTTTCTTT.

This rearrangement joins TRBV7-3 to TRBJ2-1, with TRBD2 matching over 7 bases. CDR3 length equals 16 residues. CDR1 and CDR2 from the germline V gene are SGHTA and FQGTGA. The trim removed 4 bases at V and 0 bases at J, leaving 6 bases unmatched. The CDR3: CASSSRRGSSYNEQFF. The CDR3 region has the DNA TGTGCCAGCAGCTCTCGGCGGGGGAGCTCCTACAATGAGCAGTTCTTC.

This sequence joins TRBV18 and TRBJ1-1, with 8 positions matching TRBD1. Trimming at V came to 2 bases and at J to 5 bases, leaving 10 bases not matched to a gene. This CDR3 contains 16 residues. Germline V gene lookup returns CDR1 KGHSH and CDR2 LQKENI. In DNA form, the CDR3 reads TGTGCCAGCTCACCAAACCCAGGGGGCAAAGGGACTGAAGCTTTCTTT. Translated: CASSPNPGGKGTEAFF.

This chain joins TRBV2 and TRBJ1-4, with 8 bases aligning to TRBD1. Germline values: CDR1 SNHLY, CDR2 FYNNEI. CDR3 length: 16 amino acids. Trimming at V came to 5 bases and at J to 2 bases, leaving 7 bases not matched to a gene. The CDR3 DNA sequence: TGTGCCAGCAGTTTCAGGGGGCGAGAGACTAATGAAAAACTGTTTTTT. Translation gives CASSFRGRETNEKLFF.

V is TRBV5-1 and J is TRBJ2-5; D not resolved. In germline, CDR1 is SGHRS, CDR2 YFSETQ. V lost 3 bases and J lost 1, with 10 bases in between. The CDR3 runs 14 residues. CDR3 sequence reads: CASSSGRTQETQYF. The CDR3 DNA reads TGCGCCAGCAGCTCCGGACGAACCCAAGAGACCCAGTACTTC.

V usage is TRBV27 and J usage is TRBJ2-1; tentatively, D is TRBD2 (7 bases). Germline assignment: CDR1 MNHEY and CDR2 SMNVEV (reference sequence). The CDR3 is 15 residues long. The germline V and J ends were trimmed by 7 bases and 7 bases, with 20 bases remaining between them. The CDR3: CASTLGEGVLNEQFF. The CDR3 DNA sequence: TGTGCCAGCACCTTAGGGGAGGGGGTTTTGAATGAGCAGTTCTTC.

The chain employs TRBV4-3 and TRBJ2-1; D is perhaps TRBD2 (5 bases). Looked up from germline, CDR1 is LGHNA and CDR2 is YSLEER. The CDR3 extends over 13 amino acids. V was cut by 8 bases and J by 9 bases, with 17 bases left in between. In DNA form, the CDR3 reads TGCGCCAGCTCCCGGGCCATACGGGGTGAGCAGTTCTTC. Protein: CASSRAIRGEQFF.

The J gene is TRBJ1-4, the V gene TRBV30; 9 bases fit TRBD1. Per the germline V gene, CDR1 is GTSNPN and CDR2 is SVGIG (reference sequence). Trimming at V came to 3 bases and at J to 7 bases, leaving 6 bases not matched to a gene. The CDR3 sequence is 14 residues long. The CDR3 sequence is CAWSLQGAGEKLFF. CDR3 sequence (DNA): TGTGCCTGGAGCCTACAGGGGGCGGGTGAAAAACTGTTTTTT.

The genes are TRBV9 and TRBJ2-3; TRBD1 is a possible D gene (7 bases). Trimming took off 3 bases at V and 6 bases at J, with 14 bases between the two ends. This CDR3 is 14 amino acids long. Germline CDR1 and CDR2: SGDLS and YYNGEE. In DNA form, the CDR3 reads TGTGCCAGCAGCGGGACAGGTGCGGGGGATACGCAGTATTTT. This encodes CASSGTGAGDTQYF.

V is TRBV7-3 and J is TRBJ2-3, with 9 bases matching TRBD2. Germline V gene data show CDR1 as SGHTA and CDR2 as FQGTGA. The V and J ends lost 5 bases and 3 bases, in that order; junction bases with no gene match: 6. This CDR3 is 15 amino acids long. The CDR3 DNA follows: TGTGCCAGCAGCCCGGGACTAGCTGAGACAGATACGCAGTATTTT. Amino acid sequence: CASSPGLAETDTQYF.

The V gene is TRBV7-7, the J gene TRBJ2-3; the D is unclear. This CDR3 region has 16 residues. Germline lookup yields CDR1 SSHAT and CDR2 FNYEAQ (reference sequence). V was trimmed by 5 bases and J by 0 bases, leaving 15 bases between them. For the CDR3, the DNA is TGTGCCAGCAGCCGTTCTTATAGCCCTAGCACAGATACGCAGTATTTT. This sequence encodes CASSRSYSPSTDTQYF. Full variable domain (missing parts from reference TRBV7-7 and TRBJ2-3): GAGVSQSPRYKVTKRGQDVTLRCDPISSHATLYWYQQALGQGPEFLTYFNYEAQPDKSGLPSDRFSAERPEGSISTLTIQRTEQRDSAMYRCASSRSYSPSTDTQYFGPGTRLTVL.

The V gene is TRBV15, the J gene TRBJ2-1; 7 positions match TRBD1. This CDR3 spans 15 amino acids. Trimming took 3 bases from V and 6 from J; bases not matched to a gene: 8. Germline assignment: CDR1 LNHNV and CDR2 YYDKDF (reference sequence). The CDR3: CATSRTGIFGNEQFF. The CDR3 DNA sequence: TGTGCCACCAGCAGGACAGGGATCTTTGGCAATGAGCAGTTCTTC.

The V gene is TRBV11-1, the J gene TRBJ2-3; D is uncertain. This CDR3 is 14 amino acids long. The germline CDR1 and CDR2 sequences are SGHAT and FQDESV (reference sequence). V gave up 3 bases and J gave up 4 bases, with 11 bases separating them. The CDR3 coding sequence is TGTGCCAGCAGCTTGGGCAGTCGGGCAGATACGCAGTATTTT. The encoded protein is CASSLGSRADTQYF.

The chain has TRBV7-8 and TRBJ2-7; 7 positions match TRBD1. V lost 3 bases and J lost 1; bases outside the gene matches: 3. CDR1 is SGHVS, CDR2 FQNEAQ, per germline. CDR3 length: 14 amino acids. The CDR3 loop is CASSFGRGSYEQYF. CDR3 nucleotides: TGTGCCAGCAGCTTTGGCAGGGGGTCCTACGAGCAGTACTTC.

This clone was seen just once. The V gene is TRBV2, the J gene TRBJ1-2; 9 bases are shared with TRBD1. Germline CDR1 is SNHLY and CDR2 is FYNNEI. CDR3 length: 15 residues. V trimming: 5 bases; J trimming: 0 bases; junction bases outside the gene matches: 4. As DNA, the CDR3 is TGTGCCAGCAGTTCGGACAGGGGCTCTAACTATGGCTACACCTTC. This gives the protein CASSSDRGSNYGYTF.

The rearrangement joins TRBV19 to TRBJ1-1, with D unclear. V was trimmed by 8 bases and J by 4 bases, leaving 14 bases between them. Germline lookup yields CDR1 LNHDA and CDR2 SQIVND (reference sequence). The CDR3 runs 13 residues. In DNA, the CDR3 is TGTGCCAGTGTGGGTCCCGAGGGCACTGAAGCTTTCTTT. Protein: CASVGPEGTEAFF.

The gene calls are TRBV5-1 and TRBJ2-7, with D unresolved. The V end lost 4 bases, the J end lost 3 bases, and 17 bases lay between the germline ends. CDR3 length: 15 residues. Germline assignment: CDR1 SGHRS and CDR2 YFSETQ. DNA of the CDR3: TGCGCCAGCAGCCGGAGCCCGGGTGTTCTCTACGAGCAGTACTTC. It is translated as CASSRSPGVLYEQYF.

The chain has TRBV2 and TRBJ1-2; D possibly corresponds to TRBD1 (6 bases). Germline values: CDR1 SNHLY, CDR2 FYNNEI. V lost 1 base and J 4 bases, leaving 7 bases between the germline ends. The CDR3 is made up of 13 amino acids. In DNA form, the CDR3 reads TGTGCCAGCAGTGAAGGGACAGCCTATGGCTACACCTTC. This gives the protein CASSEGTAYGYTF. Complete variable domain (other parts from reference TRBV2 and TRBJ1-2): EPEVTQTPSHQVTQMGQEVILRCVPISNHLYFYWYRQILGQKVEFLVSFYNNEISEKSEIFDDQFSVERPDGSNFTLKIRSTKLEDSAMYFCASSEGTAYGYTFGSGTRLTVV.

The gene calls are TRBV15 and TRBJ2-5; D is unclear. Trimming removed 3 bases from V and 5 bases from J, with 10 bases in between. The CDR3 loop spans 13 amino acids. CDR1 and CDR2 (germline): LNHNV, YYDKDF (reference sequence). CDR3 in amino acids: CATSSGPEETQYF. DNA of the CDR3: TGTGCCACCAGCAGCGGACCCGAGGAGACCCAGTACTTC. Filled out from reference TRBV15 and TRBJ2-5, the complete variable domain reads DAMVIQNPRYQVTQFGKPVTLSCSQTLNHNVMYWYQQKSSQAPKLLFHYYDKDFNNEADTPDNFQSRRPNTSFCFLDIRSPGLGDTAMYLCATSSGPEETQYFGPGTRLLVL.

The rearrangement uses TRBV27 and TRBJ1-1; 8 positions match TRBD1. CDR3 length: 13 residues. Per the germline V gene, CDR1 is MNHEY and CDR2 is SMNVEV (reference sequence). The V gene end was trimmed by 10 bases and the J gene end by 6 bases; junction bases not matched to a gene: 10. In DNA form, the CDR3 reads TGTGCCACCGGGACAGGCCACCCGGCTGAAGCTTTCTTT. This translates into CATGTGHPAEAFF.

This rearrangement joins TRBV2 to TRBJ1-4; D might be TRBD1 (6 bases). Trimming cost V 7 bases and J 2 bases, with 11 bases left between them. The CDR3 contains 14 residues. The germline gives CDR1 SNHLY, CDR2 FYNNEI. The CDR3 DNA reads TGTGCCAGCACCACAGGGATGACTAATGAAAAACTGTTTTTT. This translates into CASTTGMTNEKLFF.

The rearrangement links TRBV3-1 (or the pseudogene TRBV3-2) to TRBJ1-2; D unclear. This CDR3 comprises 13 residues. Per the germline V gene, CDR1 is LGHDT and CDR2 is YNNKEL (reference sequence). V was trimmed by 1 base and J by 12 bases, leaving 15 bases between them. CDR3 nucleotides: TGTGCCAGCAGCCAAGGATCCCGGGGTCGGGACACCTTC. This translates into CASSQGSRGRDTF.

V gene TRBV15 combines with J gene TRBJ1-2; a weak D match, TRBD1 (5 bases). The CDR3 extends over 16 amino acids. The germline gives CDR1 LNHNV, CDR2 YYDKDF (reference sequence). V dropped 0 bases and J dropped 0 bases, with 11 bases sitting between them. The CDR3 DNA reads TGTGCCACCAGCAGAGATCGACAGAGAGCTAACTATGGCTACACCTTC. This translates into CATSRDRQRANYGYTF.

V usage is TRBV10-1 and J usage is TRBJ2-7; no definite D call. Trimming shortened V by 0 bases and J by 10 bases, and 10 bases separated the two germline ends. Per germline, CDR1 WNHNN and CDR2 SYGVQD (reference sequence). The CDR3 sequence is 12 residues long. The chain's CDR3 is CASSESAEGQYF. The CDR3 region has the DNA TGCGCCAGCAGTGAGTCGGCGGAAGGACAGTACTTC.

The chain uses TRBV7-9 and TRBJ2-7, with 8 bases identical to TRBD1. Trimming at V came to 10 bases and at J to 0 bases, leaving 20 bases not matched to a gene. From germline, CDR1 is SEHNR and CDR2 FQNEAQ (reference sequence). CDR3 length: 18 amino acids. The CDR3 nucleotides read TGTGCCACCAACAGCTTAATACAGGGGGGCCTTTTCTCCTACGAGCAGTACTTC. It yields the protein CATNSLIQGGLFSYEQYF.

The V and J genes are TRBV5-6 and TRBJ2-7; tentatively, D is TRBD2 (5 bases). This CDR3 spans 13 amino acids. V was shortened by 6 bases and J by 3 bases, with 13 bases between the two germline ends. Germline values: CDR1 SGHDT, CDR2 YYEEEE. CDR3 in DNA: TGTGCCAGCACCACTTGGGAGTTCTACGAGCAGTACTTC. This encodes CASTTWEFYEQYF.

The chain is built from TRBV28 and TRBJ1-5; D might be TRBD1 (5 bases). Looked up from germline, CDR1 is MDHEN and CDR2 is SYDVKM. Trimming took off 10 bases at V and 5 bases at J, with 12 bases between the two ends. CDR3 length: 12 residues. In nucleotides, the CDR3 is TGTGCCACCCAGGGCCTGCATCAGCCCCAGCATTTT. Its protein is CATQGLHQPQHF.

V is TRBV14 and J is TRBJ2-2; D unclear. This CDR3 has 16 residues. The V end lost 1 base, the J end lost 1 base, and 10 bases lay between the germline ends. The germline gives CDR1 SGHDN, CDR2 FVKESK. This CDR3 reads CASSQGKVLNTGELFF. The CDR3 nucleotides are TGTGCCAGCAGCCAAGGGAAGGTGCTGAACACCGGGGAGCTGTTTTTT.

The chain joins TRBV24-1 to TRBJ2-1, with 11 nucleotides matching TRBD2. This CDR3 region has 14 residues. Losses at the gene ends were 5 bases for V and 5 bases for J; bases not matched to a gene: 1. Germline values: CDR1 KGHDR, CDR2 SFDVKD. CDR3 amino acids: CATSVSGGDNEQFF. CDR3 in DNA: TGTGCCACCAGTGTTAGCGGGGGGGACAATGAGCAGTTCTTC.